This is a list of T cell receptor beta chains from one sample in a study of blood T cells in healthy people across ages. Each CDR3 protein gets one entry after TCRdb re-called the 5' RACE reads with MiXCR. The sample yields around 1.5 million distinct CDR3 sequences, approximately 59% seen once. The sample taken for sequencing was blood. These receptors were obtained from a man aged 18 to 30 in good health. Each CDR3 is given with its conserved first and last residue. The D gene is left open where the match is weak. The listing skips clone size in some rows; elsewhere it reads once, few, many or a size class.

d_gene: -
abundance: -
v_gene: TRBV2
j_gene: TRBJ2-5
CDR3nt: TGTGCCAGCAGTTCCCCACAGGGTTTAGAGTACCAAGAGACCCAGTACTTC
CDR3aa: CASSSPQGLEYQETQYF

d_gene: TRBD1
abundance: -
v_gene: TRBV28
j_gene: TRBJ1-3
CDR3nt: TGTGCCAGCAGGACACAGGGGGCGCTTGGAAACACCATATATTTT
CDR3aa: CASRTQGALGNTIYF

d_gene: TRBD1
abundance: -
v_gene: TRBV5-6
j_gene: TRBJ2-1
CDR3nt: TGTGCCAGCAGCTTGCCACAGGGGGTCTACAATGAGCAGTTCTTC
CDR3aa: CASSLPQGVYNEQFF

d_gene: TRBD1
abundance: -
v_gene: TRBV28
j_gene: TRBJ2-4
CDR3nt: TGTGCCAGCAGCTCCTCCGGACAGGTCACCAAAAACATTCAGTACTTC
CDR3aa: CASSSSGQVTKNIQYF

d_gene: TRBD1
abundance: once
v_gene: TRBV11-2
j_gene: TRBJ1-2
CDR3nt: TGTGCCAGCAGCTCCTCGGACAGGGTCCCCTCCACACCTAACTATGGCTACACCTTC
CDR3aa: CASSSSDRVPSTPNYGYTF

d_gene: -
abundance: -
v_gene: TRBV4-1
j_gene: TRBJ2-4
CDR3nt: TGCGCCAGCAGCCAAGGCAGAAACAATGAGCAGTACTTC
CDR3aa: CASSQGRNNEQYF

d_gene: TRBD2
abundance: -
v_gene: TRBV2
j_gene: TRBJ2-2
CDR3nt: TGTGCCAGCTTACTAGCGGGAGGTACCGGGGAGCTGTTTTTT
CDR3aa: CASLLAGGTGELFF

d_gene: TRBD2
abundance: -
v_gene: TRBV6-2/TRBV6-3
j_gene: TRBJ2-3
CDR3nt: TGTGCCGCCAGCGGGGGGACCTCAGATACGCAGTATTTT
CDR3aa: CAASGGTSDTQYF

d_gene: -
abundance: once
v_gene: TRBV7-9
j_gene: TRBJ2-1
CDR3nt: TGTGCCAGCAGCCCTCAGACGGTCTTCCACAATGAGCAGTTCTTC
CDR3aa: CASSPQTVFHNEQFF

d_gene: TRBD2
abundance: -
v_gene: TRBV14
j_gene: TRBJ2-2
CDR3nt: TGTGCCAGCAGCGGACTAGCGGGGCCGGGAGTCGGGGAGCTGTTTTTT
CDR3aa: CASSGLAGPGVGELFF

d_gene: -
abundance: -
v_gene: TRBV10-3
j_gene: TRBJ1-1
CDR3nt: TGTGCCATCAAAGAGACGGGGTACACTGAAGCTTTCTTT
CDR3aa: CAIKETGYTEAFF

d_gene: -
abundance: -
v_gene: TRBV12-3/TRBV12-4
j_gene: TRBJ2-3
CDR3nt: TGTGCCAGCAGTGGGACATCCCCTAGCACAGATACGCAGTATTTT
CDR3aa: CASSGTSPSTDTQYF

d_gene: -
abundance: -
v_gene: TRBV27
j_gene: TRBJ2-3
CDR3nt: TGTGCCAGCAGAGCAGGGCCCCTAGGCACAGATACGCAGTATTTT
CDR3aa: CASRAGPLGTDTQYF

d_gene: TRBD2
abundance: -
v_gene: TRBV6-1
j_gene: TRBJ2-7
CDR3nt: TGTGCCAGCAGTGAAGCGTGGCGGGGGATCTACGAGCAGTACTTC
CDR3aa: CASSEAWRGIYEQYF

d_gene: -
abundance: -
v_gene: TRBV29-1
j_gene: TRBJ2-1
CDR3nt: TGCAGCGTTGATGTGACTTGGTACAATGAGCAGTTCTTC
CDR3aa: CSVDVTWYNEQFF

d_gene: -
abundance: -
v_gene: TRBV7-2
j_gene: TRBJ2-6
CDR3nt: TGTGCCAGCAGCTTAGCGCCGGACCCTGGGGCCAACGTCCTGACTTTC
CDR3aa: CASSLAPDPGANVLTF

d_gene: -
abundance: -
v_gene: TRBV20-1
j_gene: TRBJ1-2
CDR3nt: TGCAGTGCCCACCGATTTAGTAACTATGGCTACACCTTC
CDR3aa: CSAHRFSNYGYTF

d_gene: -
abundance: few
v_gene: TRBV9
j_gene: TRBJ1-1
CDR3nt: TGTGCCAGCAGCGTAGCCTCCGACACTGAAGCTTTCTTT
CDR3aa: CASSVASDTEAFF

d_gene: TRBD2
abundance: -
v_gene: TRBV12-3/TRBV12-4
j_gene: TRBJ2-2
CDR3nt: TGTGCCACCGGGACTAGAGTCACCGGGGAGCTGTTTTTT
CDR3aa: CATGTRVTGELFF

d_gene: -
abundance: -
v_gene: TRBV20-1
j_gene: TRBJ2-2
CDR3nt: TGCAGTGCTAGCCGGACCGGGGAGCTGTTTTTT
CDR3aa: CSASRTGELFF

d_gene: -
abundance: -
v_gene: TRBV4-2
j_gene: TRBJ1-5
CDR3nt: TGTGCCAGCAGCTTAGGGACTTCGGTAACTCAGCCCCAGCATTTT
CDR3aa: CASSLGTSVTQPQHF

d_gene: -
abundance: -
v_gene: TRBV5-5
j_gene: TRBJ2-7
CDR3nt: TGTGCCAGCAGCGATAACAGGGCCGGGACCTACGAGCAGTACTTC
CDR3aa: CASSDNRAGTYEQYF

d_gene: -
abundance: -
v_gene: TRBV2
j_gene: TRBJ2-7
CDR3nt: TGTGCCAGCAGTGAAATAGGGGGGGACTACGAGCAGTACTTC
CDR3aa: CASSEIGGDYEQYF

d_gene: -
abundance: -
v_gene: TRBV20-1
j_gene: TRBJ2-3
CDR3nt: TGCAGTGCTAGGGATTCAAGTTGGGCTACAGATACGCAGTATTTT
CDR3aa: CSARDSSWATDTQYF

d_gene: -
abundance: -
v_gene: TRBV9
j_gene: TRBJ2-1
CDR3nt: TGTGCCAGCAGCGTAGGGGCGGGGTACAATGAGCAGTTCTTC
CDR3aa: CASSVGAGYNEQFF

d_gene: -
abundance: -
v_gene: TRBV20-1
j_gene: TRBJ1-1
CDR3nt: TGCAGTGCTCCTTCAGAGCTGAACACTGAAGCTTTCTTT
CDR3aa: CSAPSELNTEAFF

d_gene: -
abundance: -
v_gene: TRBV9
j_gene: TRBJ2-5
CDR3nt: TGTGCCAGCAGCGCCGTTTTAGTAGCGACTCGGGAGACCCAGTACTTC
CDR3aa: CASSAVLVATRETQYF

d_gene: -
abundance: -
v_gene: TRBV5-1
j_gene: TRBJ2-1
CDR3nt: TGCGCCAGCAGCTTGGCCGAAGGGGGGAGAACACTGAACAATGAGCAGTTCTTC
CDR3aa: CASSLAEGGRTLNNEQFF

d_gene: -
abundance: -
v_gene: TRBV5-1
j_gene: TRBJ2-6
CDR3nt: TGCGCCAGCAGCTTGGGTGTCTCCTTCGGACGGAACCCTTCTGGGGCCAACGTCCTGACTTTC
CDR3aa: CASSLGVSFGRNPSGANVLTF

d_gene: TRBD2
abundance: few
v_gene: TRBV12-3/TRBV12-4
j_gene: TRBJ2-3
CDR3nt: TGTGCCAGCAACAGGCGGGGGCGGGGGGGCGGAAATACGCAGTATTTT
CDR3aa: CASNRRGRGGGNTQYF

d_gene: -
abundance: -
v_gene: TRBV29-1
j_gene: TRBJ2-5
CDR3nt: TGCAGCGTTGAAGATCTGACGGTGGGGGAGACCCAGTACTTC
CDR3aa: CSVEDLTVGETQYF

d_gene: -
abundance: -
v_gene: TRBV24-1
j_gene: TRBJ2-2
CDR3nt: TGTGCCACCAGTGATTTCGGCGGGGCCACCGGGGAGCTGTTTTTT
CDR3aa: CATSDFGGATGELFF

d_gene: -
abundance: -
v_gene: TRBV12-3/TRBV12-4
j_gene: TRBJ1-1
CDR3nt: TGTGCCAGCATCCATCAAGCCGGGACCGAGGCTTTCTTT
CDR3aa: CASIHQAGTEAFF

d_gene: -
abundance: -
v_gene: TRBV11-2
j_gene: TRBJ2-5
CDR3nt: TGTGCCAGCAGCTTAGACCCCTGGTGGCAGTACTTC
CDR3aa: CASSLDPWWQYF

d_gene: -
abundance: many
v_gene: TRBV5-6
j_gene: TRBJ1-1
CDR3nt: TGTGCCAGCAGCCCATGGCCCGGGGACACTGAAGCTTTCTTT
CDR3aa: CASSPWPGDTEAFF

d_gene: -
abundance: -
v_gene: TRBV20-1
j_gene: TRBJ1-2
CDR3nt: TGCAGTGCTAGAGATACGGCCCTGCCTAACTATGGCTACACCTTC
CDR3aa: CSARDTALPNYGYTF

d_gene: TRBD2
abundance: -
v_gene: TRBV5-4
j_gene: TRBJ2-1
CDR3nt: TGTGCCAGCAGTACCGGGACTAGCGGGATCTATGAGCAGTTCTTC
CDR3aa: CASSTGTSGIYEQFF

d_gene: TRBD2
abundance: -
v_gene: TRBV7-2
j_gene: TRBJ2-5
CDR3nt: TGTTCCAGCAGCTTTCTAGCGGGGCCCCGGGAGACCCAGTACTTC
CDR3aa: CSSSFLAGPRETQYF

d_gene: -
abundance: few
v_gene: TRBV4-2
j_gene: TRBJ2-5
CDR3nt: TGTGCCAGCAGCCAAGCCGTGGGGCAAGAGACCCAGTACTTC
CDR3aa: CASSQAVGQETQYF

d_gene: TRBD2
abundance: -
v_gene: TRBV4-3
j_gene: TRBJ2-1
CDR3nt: TGCGCCAGCAGTCCGTCTAGCGGGGGGGCGCTCAATGAGCAGTTCTTC
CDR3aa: CASSPSSGGALNEQFF

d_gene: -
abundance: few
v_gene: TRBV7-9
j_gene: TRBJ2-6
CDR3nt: TGTGCCAGCAGCTCCTCCCTCCGTGAGAACTCTGGGGCCAACGTCCTGACTTTC
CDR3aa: CASSSSLRENSGANVLTF

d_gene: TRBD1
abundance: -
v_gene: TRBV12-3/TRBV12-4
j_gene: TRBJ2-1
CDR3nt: TGTGCCAGCAGTTTAGGTGGCCAGGGGGACAAGTTCTTC
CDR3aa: CASSLGGQGDKFF

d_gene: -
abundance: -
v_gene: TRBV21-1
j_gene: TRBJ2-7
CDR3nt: TGTGCCAGCAGCAAAAGAAGAACAGTGACTCTCGAGCAGTACTTC
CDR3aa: CASSKRRTVTLEQYF

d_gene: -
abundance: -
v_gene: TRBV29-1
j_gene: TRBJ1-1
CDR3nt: TGCAGCGTTGAGGGGGCGTTTGGCACTGAAGCTTTCTTT
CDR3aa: CSVEGAFGTEAFF

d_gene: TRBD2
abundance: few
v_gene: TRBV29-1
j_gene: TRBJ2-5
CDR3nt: TGCAGCATTAGCGGGAGCCTCGGAGAGACCCAGTACTTC
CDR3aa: CSISGSLGETQYF

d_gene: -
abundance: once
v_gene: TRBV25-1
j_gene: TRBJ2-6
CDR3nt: TGTGCCAACAGCGGACCGAAGTCGGGGGCCAACGTCCTGACTTTC
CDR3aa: CANSGPKSGANVLTF

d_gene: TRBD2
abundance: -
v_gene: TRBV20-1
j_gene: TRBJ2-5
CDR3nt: TGCAGTGCTAGCAACCACCGGACTAGCGCGGGGACCCAGTACTTC
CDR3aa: CSASNHRTSAGTQYF

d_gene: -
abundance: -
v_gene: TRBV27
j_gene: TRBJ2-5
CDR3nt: TGTGCCGGTAATAGACAGTACCAAGAGACCCAGTACTTC
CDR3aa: CAGNRQYQETQYF

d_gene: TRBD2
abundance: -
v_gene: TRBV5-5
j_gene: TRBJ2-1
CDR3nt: TGTGCCAGCACCCTGGGAGGGAGTGTGGGAAATGAGCAGTTCTTC
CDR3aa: CASTLGGSVGNEQFF

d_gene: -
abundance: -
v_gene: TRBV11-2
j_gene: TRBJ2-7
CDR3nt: TGTGCCAGCAGCTTAGACCCCTCGTTCTACGAGCAGTACTTC
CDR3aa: CASSLDPSFYEQYF

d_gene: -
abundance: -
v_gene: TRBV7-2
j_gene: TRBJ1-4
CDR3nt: TGTGCCAGCAGCCGAAGTGGGGAAAAACTGTTTTTT
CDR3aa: CASSRSGEKLFF

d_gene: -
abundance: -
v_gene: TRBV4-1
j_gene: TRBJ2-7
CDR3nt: TGCGCCAGCAGTTTTCAACAGGGAACAATATACGAGCAGTACTTC
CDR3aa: CASSFQQGTIYEQYF

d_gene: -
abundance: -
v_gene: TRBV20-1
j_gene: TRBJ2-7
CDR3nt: TGCAGTGCTAGAGATTCTCGCGGGGCGAACTACGAGCAGTACTTC
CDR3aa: CSARDSRGANYEQYF

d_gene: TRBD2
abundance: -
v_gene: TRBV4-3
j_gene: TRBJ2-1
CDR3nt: TGCGCCAGCAGCCAAGATCCCCAACCTAGCGGGGGATACAATGAGCAGTTCTTC
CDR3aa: CASSQDPQPSGGYNEQFF

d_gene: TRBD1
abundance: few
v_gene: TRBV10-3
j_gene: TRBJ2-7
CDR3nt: TGTGCCATCAGAGCTCCAGGACAGGGGGTCTACGAGCAGTACTTC
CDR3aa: CAIRAPGQGVYEQYF

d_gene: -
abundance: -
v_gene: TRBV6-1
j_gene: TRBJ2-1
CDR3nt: TGTGCCAGCAACAGGAACAGGTTAGGTGAGCAGTTCTTC
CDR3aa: CASNRNRLGEQFF